The next 4 T cell receptor beta chains were all read from a single sample in a study of T cell responses to AZD1222 COVID-19 vaccine (dated by TCRdb to about 2021). According to the study, the label for this sample's time point signals: baseline before first vaccination. The method was the immunoSEQ multiplex PCR assay. Entries here come from immuneACCESS through TCRdb and include only in-frame sequences with V and J called. Some clones fail to appear in such tables; in the studies checked, an unresolved V gene covers under half of the shortfall, and the cause of the remainder is unknown. The table for this sample lists 120,000 to 150,000 clones; around 88% of them were counted only once. The top ten clonotypes cover 2.2% of the sample. This specimen was peripheral blood, taken on day 0 of AZD1222 vaccination. The receptors stem from an adult in good health.

This clone was seen a few times. Within the sample, other DNA sequences also encode this same CDR3. This chain connects TRBV6-5 to TRBJ1-6; D uncertain. Trimming stripped 0 bases from V and 9 bases from J, with 6 bases between. This CDR3 region has 13 residues. Germline loops: CDR1 MNHEY, CDR2 SVGAGI. The CDR3, as DNA: TGTGCCAGCAGTTACTCGAGAGCTTCACCCCTCCACTTT. Residues: CASSYSRASPLHF.

The table lists this clone with a count of one. The chain combines TRBV12-5 with TRBJ2-7; 7 nucleotides line up with TRBD2. V was pared by 5 bases and J by 2 bases, with 15 bases of the junction left unmatched. CDR3 length: 17 amino acids. CDR1 and CDR2 (germline): LGHNT, FRNRAP. The DNA for the CDR3 is TGTGCTAGTGGTGGCCCCCAATCCGGGACTATGCCCTACGAGCAGTACTTC. This translates into CASGGPQSGTMPYEQYF.

The chain links TRBV14 to TRBJ2-1, with 7 bases lining up with TRBD2. The germline V gene encodes CDR1 SGHDN and CDR2 FVKESK. The V and J ends lost 4 bases and 0 bases, in that order; junction bases with no gene match: 3. There are 15 residues in the CDR3. CDR3 loop: CASSRWGGSYNEQFF. The CDR3 bases are TGTGCCAGCAGCCGCTGGGGGGGCTCCTACAATGAGCAGTTCTTC.

The chain employs TRBV29-1 and TRBJ1-1; TRBD1 matches at 10 bases. The CDR3 spans 15 residues. Germline V lookup: CDR1 SQVTM, CDR2 ANQGSEA. The V segment lost 2 bases and the J segment 6 bases; nucleotides outside the gene matches: 9. The CDR3: CSVERGGQGRSEAFF. CDR3 sequence (DNA): TGCAGCGTTGAAAGGGGGGGACAGGGGAGGTCTGAAGCTTTCTTT.